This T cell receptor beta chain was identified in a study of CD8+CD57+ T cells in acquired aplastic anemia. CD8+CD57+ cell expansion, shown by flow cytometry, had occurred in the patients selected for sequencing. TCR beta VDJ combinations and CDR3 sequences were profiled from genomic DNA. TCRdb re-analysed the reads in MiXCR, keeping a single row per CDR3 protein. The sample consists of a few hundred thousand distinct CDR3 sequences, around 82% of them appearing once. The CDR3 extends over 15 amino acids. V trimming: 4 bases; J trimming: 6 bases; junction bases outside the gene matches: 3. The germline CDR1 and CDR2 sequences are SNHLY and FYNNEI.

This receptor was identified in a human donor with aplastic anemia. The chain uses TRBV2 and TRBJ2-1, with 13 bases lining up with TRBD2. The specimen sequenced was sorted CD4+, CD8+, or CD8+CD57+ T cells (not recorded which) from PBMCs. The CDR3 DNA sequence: TGTGCCAGCAGTGCCAGGACTAGCGGGGGCAATGAGCAGTTCTTC. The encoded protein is CASSARTSGGNEQFF. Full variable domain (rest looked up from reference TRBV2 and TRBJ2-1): EPEVTQTPSHQVTQMGQEVILRCVPISNHLYFYWYRQILGQKVEFLVSFYNNEISEKSEIFDDQFSVERPDGSNFTLKIRSTKLEDSAMYFCASSARTSGGNEQFFGPGTRLTVL.